This T cell receptor (beta chain) was obtained from a study of CD8 T cells in ankylosing spondylitis. V was clipped by 1 base and J by 0 bases, with 4 bases between them. The germline V gene has CDR1 LNHDA and CDR2 SQIVND (reference sequence). This CDR3 contains 14 residues. One entry per CDR3 protein results from TCRdb running MiXCR on the 5' RACE reads. The sample records some 38,000 distinct CDR3 sequences, about 9.3% being singletons. Sequencing was done on a sample of blood, either unsorted or a sorted T cell fraction (not recorded which). This clonotype was obtained from a male donor with ankylosing spondylitis or in good health (not recorded which). The chain employs TRBV19 and TRBJ1-5; no definite D call. The chain's CDR3 is CASSIGDSNQPQHF. The CDR3 DNA is TGTGCCAGTAGTATAGGGGATAGCAATCAGCCCCAGCATTTT.